The sequence of this T cell receptor beta chain was determined in a study of OX40 agonist ivuxolimab in advanced cancers. General study results and limits: On average, a greater number of expanded clones characterised CD8+ T cells relative to CD4+.

Note on this clone: What it recognizes is unknown.

Trimming removed 4 bases from V and 5 bases from J, with 16 bases in between. Germline lookup yields CDR1 SGHNT and CDR2 YYREEE (reference sequence). The CDR3 is 15 residues long. The assay was immunoSEQ multiplex PCR, and TCRdb's table has in-frame clones only and misses some. The sample lists roughly 77,000 clones, roughly 90% occurring once. Patients with autoimmune history or systemic immunosuppression were excluded. Sampled blood was obtained at baseline, cycle 4 day 1, and cycle 7 day 1. This chain links TRBV5-4 with TRBJ2-1; no definite D call. The sequences come from CD4+ or CD8+ T cells sorted from blood, collected in a trial of the OX40 agonist ivuxolimab. The TCR originated in an adult with an advanced solid tumor such as melanoma, head and neck, liver or kidney cancer. The CDR3, as DNA: TGTGCCAGCAGCCTCCCCGTAACCCATAACAATGAGCAGTTCTTC. This sequence encodes CASSLPVTHNNEQFF.